A selection of T cell receptor beta chains follows, all from one sample in a study of immune heterogeneity within non-small cell lung tumors. MiXCR, applied by TCRdb to the multiplex PCR reads, yields one record per CDR3 protein. This table has roughly 14,000 distinct CDR3 sequences, 25% to 35% appearing once. Sequenced sample: lung tumor tissue. These receptors all stem from a man aged 40-49 years with non-small cell lung cancer. CDR3s include the opening cysteine and the closing phenylalanine or tryptophan. A D gene is named only where the DNA matches it firmly. Size values are once, few and many counts, or a class for expanded clones, and some rows have none.

j_call | clone_size | v_call | d_call | cdr3_nt | cdr3_aa
TRBJ2-3 | medium-sized | TRBV2 | - | TGTGCCAGCATTACCACAGATACGCAGTATTTT | CASITTDTQYF
TRBJ1-2 | many | TRBV5-1 | - | TGCGCCAGCAGCTTCGGGGGGCTTTCCTATGGCTACACCTTC | CASSFGGLSYGYTF
TRBJ2-2 | - | TRBV9 | - | TGTGCCAGCAGCGTAGGCCTCACCACCGGGGAGCTGTTTTTT | CASSVGLTTGELFF
TRBJ2-3 | many | TRBV5-1 | - | TGCGCCAGCAGATTCCAGCAGAGTGCAGATACGCAGTATTTT | CASRFQQSADTQYF
TRBJ1-5 | medium-sized | TRBV24-1 | - | TGTGCCACCAGTGATTCAGGGGATTGGCAGCCCCAGCATTTT | CATSDSGDWQPQHF
TRBJ1-3 | few | TRBV4-3 | - | TGCGCCAGCAGCCAAGGGCCGCATCGTGGCGGAAACACCATATATTTT | CASSQGPHRGGNTIYF
TRBJ2-3 | medium-sized | TRBV19 | TRBD2 | TGTGCCAGTAGTATAAGTGCTAGCGGGGACACAGATACGCAGTATTTT | CASSISASGDTDTQYF
TRBJ2-3 | - | TRBV7-2 | TRBD2 | TGTGACAGCAGCCCAGGCACATGGGACTATCCCTATTTT | CDSSPGTWDYPYF
TRBJ1-4 | medium-sized | TRBV13 | TRBD1 | TGTGCCAGCAGCATAGGACAGGGGAGTCGTGAAAAACTGTTTTTT | CASSIGQGSREKLFF
TRBJ2-6 | many | TRBV10-3 | - | TGTGCCATCAGTGAGTCGAGCCAGACCTCTGGGGCCAACGTCCTGACTTTC | CAISESSQTSGANVLTF
TRBJ2-2 | - | TRBV11-3 | - | TGTGCCAGCAGCTTAGGGCTACTCCACACCGGGGAGCTGTTTTTT | CASSLGLLHTGELFF
TRBJ1-1 | - | TRBV18 | TRBD1 | TGTGCCAGCTCACCACGCGGACAGGGGGCTGAAGCTTTCTTT | CASSPRGQGAEAFF
TRBJ1-6 | - | TRBV3-1 | TRBD1 | TGTGCCAGCAGCCAAGGCCCCACAGGGGTCGGGAATTCACCCCTCCACTTT | CASSQGPTGVGNSPLHF
TRBJ2-3 | - | TRBV24-1 | - | TGTGCCACCGGCGATAGCGATGGTGGCCGCAGCTACACAGATACGCAGTATTTT | CATGDSDGGRSYTDTQYF
TRBJ1-5 | medium-sized | TRBV15 | TRBD1 | TGTGCCTCCGCTCTGGACAGGGATCAGCCCCAGCATTTT | CASALDRDQPQHF
TRBJ2-2 | few | TRBV3-1 | TRBD1 | TGTGCCAGCAGCCCGCCCCCTCGGACAGGGATGACCGGGGAGCTGTTTTTT | CASSPPPRTGMTGELFF
TRBJ2-7 | medium-sized | TRBV12-3/TRBV12-4 | - | TGTGCCAGCTGTTGGAGGGGATTCGATTACGAGCAGTACTTC | CASCWRGFDYEQYF
TRBJ2-1 | - | TRBV11-2 | - | TGTGCCAGCAGCGCCATAAGAGGCTCCCACAATGAGCAGTTCTTC | CASSAIRGSHNEQFF
TRBJ2-1 | many | TRBV19 | TRBD2 | TGTGCCAGTAGTACTACCGTAGGCGGGAGTTCGCAGTTCTTC | CASSTTVGGSSQFF
TRBJ2-6 | - | TRBV13 | - | TGTGCCAGCAGGGATTATTCTGGGGCCAACGTCCTGCCTTTC | CASRDYSGANVLPF
TRBJ2-1 | - | TRBV12-3/TRBV12-4 | TRBD1 | TGTGCCAGCAGTTCCGGACAGGGGGCGGACAATGAGCAGTTCTTC | CASSSGQGADNEQFF
TRBJ1-2 | few | TRBV18 | - | TGTGCCAGCTCACCGAGGGCCGGGGGCCCTTATGGCTACACCTTC | CASSPRAGGPYGYTF
TRBJ1-3 | many | TRBV7-9 | - | TGTGCCAGCAGCTTTGGCGGGAGCTCTGGAAACACCATATATTTT | CASSFGGSSGNTIYF
TRBJ2-7 | many | TRBV4-1 | TRBD1 | TGCGCCAGCAGCCAAGTTGTACAGGGGCTGGGGGAGCAGTACTTC | CASSQVVQGLGEQYF
TRBJ1-6 | many | TRBV7-2 | - | TGTGCCAGCAGCTTACAGGGTGGAAATTCACCCCTCCACTTT | CASSLQGGNSPLHF
TRBJ2-7 | - | TRBV3-1 | - | TGTGCCAGCAGCCTCGGGGCAGTTTCCTACGAGCAGTACTTC | CASSLGAVSYEQYF
TRBJ1-3 | medium-sized | TRBV19 | - | TGTGCCAGTAGTATAGATCGGTCGAGGTCTGGAAACACCATATATTTT | CASSIDRSRSGNTIYF
TRBJ2-3 | medium-sized | TRBV19 | - | TGTGCCAGTAGGGTCAGGGGGGGGCCAGATACGCAGTATTTT | CASRVRGGPDTQYF
TRBJ2-1 | - | TRBV13 | - | TGTGCCAGCAGCTTAGAACTCTTGTCAGGTGATGAGCAGTTCTTC | CASSLELLSGDEQFF
TRBJ2-7 | many | TRBV20-1 | TRBD1 | TGCAGTGCCACCGGACAGGGGTCATCCTACGAGCAGTACTTC | CSATGQGSSYEQYF
TRBJ2-3 | few | TRBV28 | TRBD2 | TGTGCCAGCAGTCCTAGACTAGCGGGAGGCGCAGATACGCAGTATTTT | CASSPRLAGGADTQYF
TRBJ2-3 | few | TRBV5-5 | - | TGTGCCAGCTCCCCCAGGGCTGCGGCCCCGGATACGCAGTATTTT | CASSPRAAAPDTQYF
TRBJ2-7 | few | TRBV5-6 | TRBD2 | TGTGCCAGCAGCTTGTTAGCGGGAGGGCCGAAGCAGTACTTC | CASSLLAGGPKQYF
TRBJ2-5 | few | TRBV10-2 | - | TGCGCCAGCAGTGAGTCAGGGCCTCCCCAAGAGACCCAGTACTTC | CASSESGPPQETQYF
TRBJ1-3 | many | TRBV4-3 | - | TGCGCCAGCAGCCAAGATAGCAGGGGAAGTGGAAACACCATATATTTT | CASSQDSRGSGNTIYF
TRBJ1-5 | many | TRBV30 | - | TGTGCCTGGAGTCCAAACAGGGATCAGCCCCAGCATTTT | CAWSPNRDQPQHF
TRBJ2-7 | many | TRBV10-2 | - | TGCGCCAGCAGTGACGGGTACGAGCAGTACTTC | CASSDGYEQYF
TRBJ2-7 | many | TRBV12-3/TRBV12-4 | TRBD2 | TGTGCCAGCAGTCTAGCGGGAGGGGGTTACGAGCAGTACTTC | CASSLAGGGYEQYF
TRBJ2-7 | medium-sized | TRBV19 | - | TGTGCCAGTGCCGGGTCCCTATACGAGCAGTACTTC | CASAGSLYEQYF
TRBJ2-7 | many | TRBV13 | - | TGTGCCAGCAGCTTAGCGGTGGGCTCTTCCTACGAGCAGTACTTC | CASSLAVGSSYEQYF
TRBJ1-2 | - | TRBV5-6 | - | TGTGCCAGCAGCTTGGGCAGGCTTAACTATGGCTACACCTTC | CASSLGRLNYGYTF
TRBJ2-7 | medium-sized | TRBV12-3/TRBV12-4 | TRBD1 | TGTGCCAGCAGGGGACAGAACTCCTACGAGCAGTACTTC | CASRGQNSYEQYF
TRBJ1-5 | many | TRBV12-3/TRBV12-4 | TRBD1 | TGTGCCAGCAGTACTACTGCAAGGGGGCACAATCAGCCCCAGCATTTT | CASSTTARGHNQPQHF